A single sample gave rise to the 7 T cell receptor beta chains below, sequenced in a study of shared clonotypes between healthy human individuals. Repertoires were generated with immunoSEQ multiplex PCR, while TCRdb's copy carries only in-frame clones and drops some. The profile covers 650,000 to 700,000 clones, with about nine tenths appearing a single time and 34% taken by the ten largest. Sequencing input: memory CD8+ T cells from PBMCs. Subset defined: CD45RO+ cells pooled with CCR7-negative TemRA cells. The receptors were gathered from a young man in good health. Some clones in this sample may be carry-over from other donors' samples.

The CDR3 loop reads CASSRDPAYEQYF. CDR3 DNA: TGTGCCAGCAGCCGGGATCCCGCCTACGAGCAGTACTTC. This rearrangement joins TRBV7-3 to TRBJ2-7, with a possible D match to TRBD2 (5 bases). This CDR3 has 13 residues. Germline lookup yields CDR1 SGHTA and CDR2 FQGTGA. The V end was cut by 5 bases, the J end by 2 bases, with 10 bases between. The whole variable domain, remainder taken from reference TRBV7-3 and TRBJ2-7, is GAGVSQTPSNKVTEKGKYVELRCDPISGHTALYWYRQSLGQGPEFLIYFQGTGAADDSGLPNDRFFAVRPEGSVSTLKIQRTERGDSAVYLCASSRDPAYEQYFGPGTRLTVT.

The chain has TRBV18 and TRBJ2-7, with a weak D call TRBD1 (5 bases). Trimming pared 2 bases from V and 2 bases from J, leaving 16 bases between. This CDR3 has 16 residues. Germline CDR1 and CDR2: KGHSH and LQKENI. In DNA, the CDR3 is TGTGCCAGCTCACCAATTTTATCGGACAACACCTACGAGCAGTACTTC. As protein: CASSPILSDNTYEQYF. The whole variable domain, remainder taken from reference TRBV18 and TRBJ2-7, is NAGVMQNPRHLVRRRGQEARLRCSPMKGHSHVYWYRQLPEEGLKFMVYLQKENIIDESGMPKERFSAEFPKEGPSILRIQQVVRGDSAAYFCASSPILSDNTYEQYFGPGTRLTVT.

V and J are TRBV4-2 and TRBJ1-5, with no clear D. The CDR3 length is 15 residues. Trimming took 5 bases from V and 2 from J, leaving 13 bases between them. CDR1 and CDR2 from the germline V gene are LGHNA and YNFKEQ. CDR3 in amino acids: CASSLDPWGNQPQHF. The CDR3 DNA reads as TGTGCCAGCAGCTTAGACCCTTGGGGCAATCAGCCCCAGCATTTT.

The chain is built from TRBV5-6 and TRBJ1-2; D may be TRBD1 (5 bases). This CDR3 spans 13 amino acids. V dropped 5 bases and J dropped 4 bases, with 12 bases sitting between them. CDR1 and CDR2 from the germline V gene are SGHDT and YYEEEE. The CDR3 spells CASRHAGTYGYTF. The CDR3 coding sequence is TGTGCCAGCAGACACGCGGGGACCTATGGCTACACCTTC.

This clone showed up just once. The chain is built from TRBV27 and TRBJ2-2, with a possible D match to TRBD1 (5 bases). Germline assignment: CDR1 MNHEY and CDR2 SMNVEV (reference sequence). Trimming pared 3 bases from V and 7 bases from J, leaving 15 bases between. CDR3 length equals 15 residues. The CDR3 loop reads CASSLSPGLNGELFF. CDR3 DNA sequence: TGTGCCAGCAGTTTGAGCCCAGGGCTCAACGGGGAGCTGTTTTTT.

The genes are TRBV7-2 and TRBJ2-7; no clear D gene. CDR1 SGHTA and CDR2 FQGNSA come from the germline V gene. V lost 5 bases to trimming and J lost 4 bases, with 15 bases between them. The CDR3 is made up of 14 amino acids. The DNA of the CDR3 is TGTGCCAGCAGCCCGACACGTGCGGTGTACGAGCAGTACTTC. It is translated as CASSPTRAVYEQYF.

This rearrangement joins TRBV28 to TRBJ2-4; the D is unclear. The CDR3 length is 14 residues. Germline V gene data show CDR1 as MDHEN and CDR2 as SYDVKM. With 5 bases removed from V and 5 bases from J, the gap between germline ends came to 13 bases. The CDR3 nucleotides are TGTGCCAGCAGTGTTACGTTGTTAGAAAACATTCAGTACTTC. Encoded protein: CASSVTLLENIQYF.